This T cell receptor (beta chain) is drawn from a study of cytomegalovirus exposure and HLA in healthy donors (dated by TCRdb to about 2017). Notes on the research overall: An earlier analysis of fewer than 750 of the donors reported about 280 Gb of sequence data and 95 million to 120 million unique TCR beta sequences obtained from roughly 170 million T cells. An early release that covered more than 550 HLA-typed donors contained approximately 290 gigabases of sequencing data and 85 million to 100 million unique TCR sequences. The genetic ancestry cluster associated with self-reported Caucasian donors included 81% of the 398 genotyped donors. The study aimed to test whether signatures of past pathogen exposure could be identified by cataloging public T cell receptors. The study profiled the T cell repertoires of about 640 subjects by immunosequencing and related them to cytomegalovirus serostatus. A separate validation cohort of approximately 130 different subjects was used in addition to the roughly 670-subject first cohort. To predict cytomegalovirus infection status, the study combined high-throughput TCR immunosequencing, statistical association of individual TCRs with disease status, and machine learning. In a later analysis, previously published TCR beta repertoires from hundreds of donors were re-analyzed and high-resolution HLA genotyping was added so that TCR occurrence patterns could be studied. The later analysis used no new phenotypic data to find candidate immune exposures, relying instead on TCR beta sequences and their occurrence across donors. An earlier analysis of around 540 of the donors applied high-throughput TCR beta sequencing to assess whether each TCR beta V gene segment acted as functional or pseudogenic. Donor age, sex, ethnicity and CMV serostatus were compiled alongside the repertoire data. Genome-wide SNP genotypes for about 65% of the 666 donors were used in a later genetic analysis, which treated that subset as a discovery cohort. All discovery cohort repertoires had been generated on a single sequencing platform. HLA typing covered class I and class II loci at four-digit resolution. The number of typed donors differed by locus: about 620-630 for A, B, C, DRB1 and DQB1; some 540 for DQA1; 606 for DPA1; and roughly 450 for DPB1. About five DR-DQ haplotypes were handled as single units for association and clustering because linkage in the cohort was strong. Across roughly 420 genotyped donors of the cohort, an average of roughly 250,000 unique TCR beta nucleotide sequences per donor were sequenced, and approximately 19% of those sequences were non-productive. Summary of the overall study and its limitations: Because some donors lacked HLA typing at each locus, the association tests relied only on the typed subset. A group of highly shared sequence variants was considered likely to be a technical artifact of the sequencing pipeline. Some IMGT-functional V segments, including TRBV6-2 and TRBV6-3, could not be told apart with the 87-base-pair reads, so those segments were excluded. The study listed approximately 160 TCR beta chains as associated with cytomegalovirus. Three of the identified cytomegalovirus-associated TCR beta chains were confirmed in vitro to be specific for cytomegalovirus antigens. Several of the top co-occurrence clusters appeared to be linked to parvovirus B19, influenza, CMV and Epstein-Barr virus, according to a later analysis. According to a later genetic analysis, donors in an Asian-associated ancestry cluster had fewer N-insertions in productive TCRs than the approximately 700-donor mean. Because counts were too low, more than 15 rarely observed V segments, including chromosome 9 orphons, were left out of the earlier analysis of approximately 500 of the donors. Roughly uniform sequencing depth across donors was assumed in presence/absence analyses, although this assumption may not hold. A further reported finding was that TCR beta sequences accurately predicted the HLA-A and HLA-B alleles for most subjects in the first cohort. Most CMV-associated TCR beta chains appeared to be HLA-restricted in a later analysis, and the HLA associations seemed to be driven largely by CMV exposure. A later analysis associated 16,951 TCR beta sequences with specific HLA alleles at a false discovery rate of 0.05. Strong co-occurrence of HLA alleles, especially DR and DQ, made assigning TCR associations to individual alleles difficult. Most TCR sequences were seen in very few donors, while some public TCRs were found in many individuals. A later analysis found that HLA-associated TCR beta chains were more clonally expanded and had lower generation probabilities than equally common non-associated chains. A later genetic analysis associated a missense DCLRE1C variant with V-gene and J-gene trimming of TCR beta chains, and an independent cohort replicated the association. Correlated functional status among segregating V segments might reflect linkage disequilibrium, but an unknown experimental factor could not be ruled out. In this cohort, only TCR beta chains were sequenced, and detectable features were limited by the absence of alpha or paired-chain data. Cytomegalovirus status was reported to be diagnosed by the classifier with high specificity and sensitivity in both the original and validation cohorts. Immune exposure information for the cohort was limited to CMV serostatus. The authors suggested that the approach could potentially be generalized to other disease states and immunological phenotypes. An earlier analysis of some 590 of the donors showed that most TCR beta V segments appeared in productive rearrangements either about 90% or about 30% of the time, which broadly matched IMGT annotations. A later analysis found that TCR association rates varied across HLA loci, with DRB1 alleles showing the most associated TCRs and HLA-C alleles the fewest.

Points on this clone: It has no known antigen specificity. Base qualities are not at hand, and no much larger clone is one base apart.

Libraries were made using the immunoSEQ multiplex PCR assay. For the multiplex PCR, a mixture combining 60 forward primers for TCR Vbeta segments and 13 reverse primers for TCR Jbeta segments was used. A multiplex PCR assay on genomic DNA amplified the CDR3 region of rearranged TCR beta genes. The amplified TCR beta libraries were sequenced on the Illumina HiSeq System as 87-base-pair reads. The original methods were these. A later analysis counted tens of millions of unique TCR beta chains across the 640 or so repertoires, and around 9.9 million of these chains were shared by at least two donors. To remove PCR and sequencing errors, raw reads were error-corrected and collapsed into unique sequences using a nearest-neighbor algorithm that merged closely related sequences. To assign V, D and J gene segments, CDR3 sequences were aligned to IMGT reference sequences. Each retained sequence needed at least a six-nucleotide match to both a V gene segment and a J gene segment. A rearrangement counted as productive if the CDR3 had no stop codons and remained in frame with V and J, and every other rearrangement counted as non-productive. Following IMGT convention, CDR3 was defined as the stretch from the second conserved V-encoded cysteine up to the conserved J-encoded phenylalanine. The earlier analysis of about 570 of the donors excluded any sequence lacking an unambiguous match to a single V gene segment. An earlier analysis of approximately 590 of the donors called V segments functional above 56.7% productive rearrangements and segregating when the between-donor standard deviation exceeded 5%. A statistical classification framework was built to diagnose cytomegalovirus status from the catalog of TCR beta chain sequences. In a later analysis, TCR nucleotide sequences were compared against IMGT/GENE-DB human TR gene sequences so that V and J genes could be assigned. A later analysis assigned CDR3 sequences and most-parsimonious VDJ recombination scenarios with the TCRdist pipeline. A later analysis defined each TCR beta chain by its CDR3 amino acid sequence plus V-gene family, and excluded reads lacking a unique V-gene family. In a later analysis, 450 to 600 highly shared, low-generation-probability nucleotide sequences were removed to address suspected cross-contamination and a sequencing artifact. For each public chain, a later analysis derived a clonal expansion index from normalized ranks of inferred template counts within each repertoire. Generation probabilities in a later analysis came from a VDJ recombination model fitted to out-of-frame rearrangements, and those results were checked against IGoR. In a later analysis, TCR-TCR, TCR-HLA and TCR-CMV co-occurrence was scored with hypergeometric tests, and a repertoire-size bias correction was applied to TCR pairs. A later analysis estimated false discovery rates by permuting HLA or CMV assignments 20 times. In a later analysis, co-occurring TCRs were grouped using DBSCAN, with TCRdist sequence similarity added in when clustering inside HLA-allele-positive subsets. Co-occurrence clustering excluded repertoires with fewer than 30,000 or more than 120,000 public chains, plus five with anomalous nucleotide sharing. TCRdb provides this immuneACCESS table in a form limited to in-frame rearrangements. Some clones are lacking; in checked studies, under half of them reflect an unresolved V gene, and why the rest are absent is not known. V and J calls and clone size are those listed in that table; D and trimming were worked out from the DNA. Across this sample there are roughly 58,000 clones, with about four fifths seen only once. 3.5% to 4% of the sample is in the top ten clones.

In total, 500 to 700 healthy bone marrow donors made up the cohort. At the time of sampling, every cohort member was nominally healthy, though immune exposures that went unrecorded were likely present. The donor was CMV seronegative and was included in the group of about 400 seronegative cohort members. Every donor gave a peripheral blood sample, and the peripheral blood mononuclear cells from that sample were used for TCR beta sequencing. Genomic DNA was extracted from the blood cell samples with the Qiagen DNeasy Blood Extraction Kit. The germline V gene provides CDR1 SGHNT and CDR2 YENEEA. The germline ends are 18 bases apart after V is trimmed by 5 bases and J by 1 base. There are 16 amino acids in the CDR3, from cysteine to phenylalanine inclusive. Only the CDR3 portion is preserved as DNA: 48 bases, with reading frame beginning at the first base.

The rearrangement joined TRBV11-3 to TRBJ2-7, with TRBD2 as a weak D call on 7 bases. Input material: PBMCs. The TCR sequence derives from a middle-aged woman in good health and CMV-seronegative. The CDR3 reads CASSSGPGGESYEQYF. DNA sequence: TGTGCCAGCAGCAGTGGCCCGGGGGGCGAGTCCTACGAGCAGTACTTC.